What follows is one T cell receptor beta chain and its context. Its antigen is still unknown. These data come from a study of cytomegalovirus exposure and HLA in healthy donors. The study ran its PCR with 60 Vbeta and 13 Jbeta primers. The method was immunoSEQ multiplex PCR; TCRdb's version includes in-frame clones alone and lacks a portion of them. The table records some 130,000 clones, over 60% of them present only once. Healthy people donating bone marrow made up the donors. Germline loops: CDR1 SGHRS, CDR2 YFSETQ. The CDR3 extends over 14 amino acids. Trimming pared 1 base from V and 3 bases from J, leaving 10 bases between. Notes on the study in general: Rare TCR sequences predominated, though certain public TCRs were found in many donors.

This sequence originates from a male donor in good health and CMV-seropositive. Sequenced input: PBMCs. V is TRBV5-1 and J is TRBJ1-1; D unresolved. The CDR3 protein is CASSLLAGDTEAFF. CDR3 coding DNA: TGCGCCAGCAGCTTGTTGGCGGGTGACACTGAAGCTTTCTTT.